One and the same sample provided the 27 T cell receptor beta chains below, sequenced in a study of T cells in women clearing cervical HPV infection. TCRdb keeps only in-frame clones here, not all; method: immunoSEQ multiplex PCR. This table holds 40,000 to 60,000 clones. Sequences were obtained from blood buffy coat. These receptors were obtained from a woman between 18 and 75 years old with a cervical HPV16 infection that either progressed to CIN3+ or cleared (not recorded which).

With respect to this clone: The sequence runs out 3 residues before the end of the CDR3; the remainder is reconstructed from the germline J gene. The chain couples TRBV20-1 to TRBJ2-2; 9 bases match TRBD1. The CDR3 consists of 14 residues. Germline-derived CDR1 and CDR2 are DFQATT and SNEGSKA (reference sequence). CDR3 bases read: TGCAGTGCTAAACAGGGGGCTGGGGATTCACCG. This codes for CSAKQGAGDSP. The full CDR3 protein reads CSAKQGAGDSPLFF.

Concerning this clone itself: The CDR3 end falls 3 residues outside the read, so it is completed with the germline J gene. The chain carries TRBV7-9 and TRBJ1-2, with D possibly being TRBD1 (5 bases). The CDR3 runs to 12 residues. Germline-derived CDR1 and CDR2 are SEHNR and FQNEAQ (reference sequence). The sequenced part of the CDR3 DNA is TGTGCCAGCAGCCCTCAGGGTAGGGGC. It yields the protein CASSPQGRG. The complete CDR3 protein is CASSPQGRGYTF.

The sequenced CDR3 bases are TGCGCCAGCAGCTTGATCCAGGGCGAATCCGGGGAG. Translated: CASSLIQGESGE. The CDR3 in full is CASSLIQGESGELFF. The chain employs TRBV5-1 and TRBJ2-2; D is possibly TRBD1 (5 bases). Read coverage stops 3 residues before the CDR3 terminus; the germline J gene supplies the remainder. Between the trimmed V and J ends, which lost 1 base and 6 bases, there was a span of 13 bases. Germline V gene lookup returns CDR1 SGHRS and CDR2 YFSETQ. The CDR3 sequence is 15 residues long.

Regarding this clone: One junction end disagrees with the germline gene, perhaps due to a read error. The missing CDR3 end, 3 residues past where the read stops, is filled in from the germline J gene. The sample carries other DNA sequences with the same CDR3. The gene calls are TRBV20-1 and TRBJ2-1, with 7 nucleotides matching TRBD1. The germline CDR1 and CDR2 sequences are DFQATT and SNEGSKA (reference sequence). The CDR3 runs to 18 residues. CDR3 DNA (partial): TGCAGTGCCAGAGATTTGGGACCCGGGACAGCCTATTACAATGAG. Encoded protein: CSARDLGPGTAYYNE. In full, the CDR3 reads CSARDLGPGTAYYNEQFF.

Regarding this clone: The CDR3 extends 3 residues past the end of the read, so its final part is completed from the germline J gene. The rearrangement links TRBV19 to TRBJ1-3, with 7 bases aligning to TRBD1. Per germline, CDR1 LNHDA and CDR2 SQIVND (reference sequence). This CDR3 contains 15 residues. V lost 5 bases to trimming and J lost 1 base; unmatched junction nucleotides: 5. This CDR3 reads CASSHDRASGNTIYF. The sequenced part of the CDR3 DNA is TGTGCCAGTAGTCACGACAGGGCGTCTGGAAACACC.

As for this clone: The observed sequence ends 3 residues before the CDR3 terminus, with the missing tail filled in from the germline J gene. This chain joins TRBV2 and TRBJ1-1; D uncertain. CDR3 length: 14 residues. The V and J ends lost 5 bases and 0 bases respectively, with 10 bases between them. Germline V gives CDR1 SNHLY, CDR2 FYNNEI. The DNA read from the CDR3 is TGTGCCAGCAGTATGAATTACATGAACACTGAA. It yields the protein CASSMNYMNTE. In full, the CDR3 is CASSMNYMNTEAFF.

Note on this clone: The observed sequence ends 3 residues before the CDR3 terminus, with the missing tail filled in from the germline J gene. The chain employs TRBV14 and TRBJ2-2; 9 nucleotides align to TRBD1. The CDR3 contains 17 residues. The germline V gene has CDR1 SGHDN and CDR2 FVKESK. Germline trimming cut 3 bases from V and 0 bases from J; bases unmatched to any gene: 5. The DNA read from the CDR3 is TGTGCCAGCAGCCAGACGGACAGGGGCGCGAACACCGGGGAG. This gives the protein CASSQTDRGANTGE. The entire CDR3 sequence reads CASSQTDRGANTGELFF. The full variable domain, in which reference TRBV14 and TRBJ2-2 provide the parts outside the CDR3, is EAGVTQFPSHSVIEKGQTVTLRCDPISGHDNLYWYRRVMGKEIKFLLHFVKESKQDESGMPNNRFLAERTGGTYSTLKVQPAELEDSGVYFCASSQTDRGANTGELFFGEGSRLTVL.

Comments on this clone: Read data end 3 residues before the CDR3 end; the end is taken from the germline J gene. This chain joins TRBV29-1 and TRBJ1-2; TRBD1 might be the D (6 bases). The CDR3 is made up of 13 amino acids. The V gene's germline CDR1 is SQVTM and CDR2 ANQGSEA. The part of the CDR3 DNA that was read is TGCAGCGTTGAAGGATGGGGCAGGGGCGGC. It yields the protein CSVEGWGRGG. The entire CDR3 reads CSVEGWGRGGYTF. The full variable domain, with the rest looked up from reference TRBV29-1 and TRBJ1-2, is SAVISQKPSRDICQRGTSLTIQCQVDSQVTMMFWYRQQPGQSLTLIATANQGSEATYESGFVIDKFPISRPNLTFSTLTVSNMSPEDSSIYLCSVEGWGRGGYTFGSGTRLTVV.

For this clone: The sequenced fragment ends 3 residues before the CDR3 boundary, so the rest is inferred from the germline J gene. The chain is built from TRBV19 and TRBJ2-2, with 10 nucleotides matching TRBD1. The V gene's germline CDR1 is LNHDA and CDR2 SQIVND (reference sequence). The CDR3 has 17 residues. CDR3 bases read: TGTGCCAGCAAGGACAGGGGGGCCCTCTCTGGGGCCAACGTG. It specifies CASKDRGALSGANV. The whole CDR3 sequence is CASKDRGALSGANVLFF.

Notes on this clone: The CDR3 is cut off 3 residues early in the read; its end comes from the germline J gene. This rearrangement joins TRBV10-3 to TRBJ2-2, with TRBD1 as a possible D gene (5 bases). The CDR3 consists of 15 residues. Germline V gene data show CDR1 as ENHRY and CDR2 as SYGVKD. V lost 4 bases to trimming and J lost 1 base, with 10 bases between them. CDR3 DNA (partial): TGTGCCATCAGTGTTGAAAGGGGGAACACCGGGGAG. Amino acids: CAISVERGNTGE. The whole CDR3 reads CAISVERGNTGELFF.

In the case of this clone: Read data end 3 residues before the CDR3 end; the end is taken from the germline J gene. V and J are TRBV2 and TRBJ2-7; 9 positions match TRBD2. Per germline, CDR1 SNHLY and CDR2 FYNNEI. Germline trimming cut 11 bases from V and 2 bases from J; bases unmatched to any gene: 16. This CDR3 spans 16 amino acids. This CDR3 is CAPLKVGRGGPYEQYF. The sequenced part of the CDR3 DNA is TGTGCCCCCCTGAAGGTGGGGCGGGGGGGCCCCTACGAG.

On this clone itself: The read falls 3 residues short of the CDR3 end, and the missing part is taken from the germline J gene. The genes are TRBV28 and TRBJ2-7; 7 nucleotides match TRBD2. The CDR3 contains 14 residues. V was pared by 6 bases and J by 2 bases, with 7 bases of the junction left unmatched. Germline V gives CDR1 MDHEN, CDR2 SYDVKM. The CDR3 bases that were read are TGTGCCAGCAGGGTCAGGGAGGGAACCTACGAG. It is translated as CASRVREGTYE. The full CDR3 protein is CASRVREGTYEQYF.

The covered CDR3 bases are TGTGCCAGCAGCTTAGGAGGCTTATCCGGAACAGATACC. Translation gives CASSLGGLSGTDT. The complete CDR3 reads CASSLGGLSGTDTYTF. The V gene is TRBV7-7, the J gene TRBJ1-2; D call uncertain. The read finishes 3 residues shy of the CDR3 end, and the germline J gene is used to complete it. The CDR3 is made up of 16 amino acids. Germline V gene lookup returns CDR1 SSHAT and CDR2 FNYEAQ (reference sequence).

CDR3 in amino acids: CASGKISGGLTGELFF. The covered CDR3 bases are TGTGCCAGCGGAAAGATCAGCGGGGGTTTAACCGGGGAG. The chain has TRBV19 and TRBJ2-2, with 8 bases identical to TRBD2. Coverage ceases 3 residues before the CDR3 finishes, and the germline J gene fills in the end. This CDR3 region has 16 residues. Germline lookup yields CDR1 LNHDA and CDR2 SQIVND (reference sequence). The V gene end was trimmed by 9 bases and the J gene end by 5 bases; junction bases not matched to a gene: 14.

In regard to this clone: The CDR3 end lies 3 residues beyond the end of the read and is filled in from the germline J gene. The chain carries TRBV7-9 and TRBJ2-1; D possibly corresponds to TRBD2 (6 bases). Trimming removed 6 bases at V and 8 bases at J, with 11 bases between. The CDR3 length is 12 residues. Germline CDR1 is SEHNR and CDR2 is FQNEAQ (reference sequence). CDR3 sequence: CASRRTIYEQFF. CDR3 bases read: TGTGCCAGCAGGCGGACTATTTATGAG.

Points on this clone: The CDR3 end falls 3 residues outside the read, so it is completed with the germline J gene. The V and J genes are TRBV19 and TRBJ1-2; D gene unclear. With 5 bases removed from V and 6 bases from J, the gap between germline ends came to 10 bases. CDR1 is LNHDA, CDR2 SQIVND, per germline (reference sequence). The CDR3 extends over 12 amino acids. The covered CDR3 bases are TGTGCCAGTAGTGGTCGAGCGGATGGC. The encoded protein is CASSGRADG. The complete CDR3 protein is CASSGRADGYTF.

Worth noting for this clone: The CDR3 end lies 3 residues beyond the end of the read and is filled in from the germline J gene. The chain recombines TRBV7-2 with TRBJ1-1; weak D call: TRBD1 (6 bases). CDR3 length equals 14 residues. In germline, CDR1 is SGHTA, CDR2 FQGNSA. The V gene lost 1 base and the J gene lost 5 bases, with 11 bases spanning the gap. The CDR3 DNA, read in part, is TGTGCCAGCAGCTTAGATGCCAGGGGTACTGAA. Residues: CASSLDARGTE. The full-length CDR3 reads as CASSLDARGTEAFF.

On this clone itself: The sequenced fragment ends 3 residues before the CDR3 boundary, so the rest is inferred from the germline J gene. The chain has TRBV19 and TRBJ1-5, with D hard to call. Trimming removed 3 bases at V and 3 bases at J, with 9 bases between. Per the germline V gene, CDR1 is LNHDA and CDR2 is SQIVND (reference sequence). The CDR3 is 14 amino acids. The CDR3 sequence: CASSMGRYNQPQHF. The sequenced part of the CDR3 DNA is TGTGCCAGTAGTATGGGCAGGTACAATCAGCCC.

The CDR3 DNA, read in part, is TGTGCCAGTAGAGTCGGACAGGGTGTCCACGAC. Its translation is CASRVGQGVHD. In full, the CDR3 reads CASRVGQGVHDYTF. V gene TRBV19 combines with J gene TRBJ1-2; 8 positions match TRBD1. The read ends 3 residues shy of where the CDR3 ends; the end is completed using the germline J gene. Germline assignment: CDR1 LNHDA and CDR2 SQIVND (reference sequence). This CDR3 is 14 amino acids long.

CDR3 DNA (partial): TGTGCCAGCAGCTACAGGGGGGGCACCGGGGAG. Translating gives CASSYRGGTGE. The whole CDR3 sequence is CASSYRGGTGELFF. The chain employs TRBV5-6 and TRBJ2-2; possibly TRBD1 for D (8 bases). The CDR3 end lies 3 residues beyond the end of the read and is filled in from the germline J gene. Germline CDR1 SGHDT, CDR2 YYEEEE. The length of the CDR3 is 14 residues. V shed 3 bases and J shed 4 bases, with 10 bases lying between them.

As concerns this clone: The read falls 3 residues short of the CDR3 end, and the missing part is taken from the germline J gene. J is TRBJ2-2 and V is TRBV30; 9 nucleotides align to TRBD1. From germline, CDR1 is GTSNPN and CDR2 SVGIG (reference sequence). The length of the CDR3 is 17 residues. Partial CDR3 DNA: TGTGCCTGGAGTCCGGGACAGGGCATGCGAGGAGGATCACCG. It encodes CAWSPGQGMRGGSP. The complete CDR3 sequence is CAWSPGQGMRGGSPLFF.

On this clone itself: The observed sequence ends 3 residues before the CDR3 terminus, with the missing tail filled in from the germline J gene. V gene TRBV7-9 combines with J gene TRBJ1-2; 10 bases line up with TRBD1. From germline, CDR1 is SEHNR and CDR2 FQNEAQ (reference sequence). The CDR3 contains 15 residues. The DNA read from the CDR3 is TGTGCCAGCAGCTTAGGGACAGGGGGATACAATGAC. Translated: CASSLGTGGYND. The whole CDR3 protein reads CASSLGTGGYNDYTF.

As concerns this clone: With the read ending 3 residues before the CDR3 end, the germline J gene is used to fill in that end. The V call is TRBV6-2 or TRBV6-3, the J call TRBJ2-2; 9 nucleotides line up with TRBD1. The CDR3 runs to 17 residues. V was clipped by 6 bases and J by 6 bases; unmatched bases: 14. Germline CDR1 MNHEY, CDR2 SVGEGT. The CDR3 protein is CASSHLPDRGVPGELFF. The sequenced CDR3 bases are TGTGCCAGCAGCCACTTACCGGACAGGGGTGTCCCCGGGGAG.

As to this clone: The read gets to within 3 residues of the CDR3 end, and the germline J gene fills in the rest. The V and J genes are TRBV5-1 and TRBJ2-3; perhaps TRBD1 as D (6 bases). Trimming took off 0 bases at V and 1 base at J, with 15 bases between the two ends. The CDR3 consists of 17 residues. From germline, CDR1 is SGHRS and CDR2 YFSETQ. CDR3 DNA, as far as it was read: TGCGCCAGCAGCTTGGACAGGGAAGGTCGGGGCACAGATACG. It is translated as CASSLDREGRGTDT. The whole CDR3 protein reads CASSLDREGRGTDTQYF.

In the case of this clone: Read coverage stops 3 residues before the CDR3 terminus; the germline J gene supplies the remainder. This chain links TRBV7-6 with TRBJ2-1, with D maybe TRBD2 (7 bases). Trimming pared 5 bases from V and 1 base from J, leaving 15 bases between. The germline CDR1 and CDR2 sequences are SGHVS and FNYEAQ. This CDR3 region has 16 residues. The covered CDR3 bases are TGTGCCAGCAGCCGAGGGGGGGGCCCATCCTACAATGAG. Its protein product is CASSRGGGPSYNE. The CDR3, in full, reads CASSRGGGPSYNEQFF.

Of note for this clone: One end of the junction does not line up with germline, which may come from a read error. Other nucleotide sequences in the sample specify the same CDR3. The DNA read from the CDR3 is TGTGCCATCGCGGGGGGTGGTGGAAACACA. Translating it yields CAIAGGGGNT. The whole CDR3 protein reads CAIAGGGGNTIYF. The gene calls are TRBV10-3 and TRBJ1-3; tentatively, D is TRBD1 (5 bases). The sequence runs out 3 residues before the end of the CDR3; the remainder is reconstructed from the germline J gene. The CDR3 sequence is 13 residues long. From germline, CDR1 is ENHRY and CDR2 SYGVKD.

As concerns this clone: The read ends 3 residues before the CDR3 terminus; that terminus is restored from the germline J gene. V is TRBV5-1 and J is TRBJ1-1, with D possibly matching TRBD1 (5 bases). Between the trimmed V and J ends, which lost 2 bases and 4 bases, there was a span of 12 bases. The CDR3 has 14 amino acids. The germline V gene has CDR1 SGHRS and CDR2 YFSETQ. The CDR3 protein is CASSFEGRGTEAFF. Partial CDR3 DNA: TGCGCCAGCAGCTTTGAGGGAAGGGGCACTGAA.